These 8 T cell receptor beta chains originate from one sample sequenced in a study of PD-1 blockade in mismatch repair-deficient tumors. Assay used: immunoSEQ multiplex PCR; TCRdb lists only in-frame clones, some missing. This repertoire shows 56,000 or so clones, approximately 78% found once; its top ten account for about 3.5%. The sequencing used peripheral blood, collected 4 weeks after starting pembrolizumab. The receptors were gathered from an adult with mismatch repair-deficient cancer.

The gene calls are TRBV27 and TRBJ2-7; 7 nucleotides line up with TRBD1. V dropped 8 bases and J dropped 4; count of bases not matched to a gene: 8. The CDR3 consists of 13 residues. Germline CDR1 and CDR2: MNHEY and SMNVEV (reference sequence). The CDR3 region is CASSQGDLYEQYF. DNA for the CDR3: TGTGCCAGCTCCCAGGGGGACCTGTACGAGCAGTACTTC.

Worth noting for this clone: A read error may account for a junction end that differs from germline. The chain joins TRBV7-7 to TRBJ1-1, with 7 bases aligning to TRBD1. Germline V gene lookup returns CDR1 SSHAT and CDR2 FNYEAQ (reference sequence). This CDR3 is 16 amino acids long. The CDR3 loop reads CASSPLTGSVNTEAFF. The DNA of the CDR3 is TGTGCTAGCAGCCCGCTGACAGGGTCCGTGAACACTGAAGCTTTCTTT.

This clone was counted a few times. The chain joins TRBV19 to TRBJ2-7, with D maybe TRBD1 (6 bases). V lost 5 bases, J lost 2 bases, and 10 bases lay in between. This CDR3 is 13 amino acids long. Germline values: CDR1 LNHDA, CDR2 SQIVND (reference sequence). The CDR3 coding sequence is TGTGCCAGTAGTGTACAGGGTCCCTACGAGCAGTACTTC. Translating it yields CASSVQGPYEQYF. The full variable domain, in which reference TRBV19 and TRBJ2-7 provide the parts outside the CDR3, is DGGITQSPKYLFRKEGQNVTLSCEQNLNHDAMYWYRQDPGQGLRLIYYSQIVNDFQKGDIAEGYSVSREKKESFPLTVTSAQKNPTAFYLCASSVQGPYEQYFGPGTRLTVT.

Here the CDR3 DNA reads TGTGCCTGGAAAGCGGGCGTCAAAGAGACCCAGTACTTC. The encoded protein is CAWKAGVKETQYF. This rearrangement joins TRBV30 to TRBJ2-5, with D tentatively TRBD2 (6 bases). Trimming stripped 4 bases from V and 3 bases from J, with 12 bases between. The germline V gene encodes CDR1 GTSNPN and CDR2 SVGIG (reference sequence). The CDR3 is 13 residues long.

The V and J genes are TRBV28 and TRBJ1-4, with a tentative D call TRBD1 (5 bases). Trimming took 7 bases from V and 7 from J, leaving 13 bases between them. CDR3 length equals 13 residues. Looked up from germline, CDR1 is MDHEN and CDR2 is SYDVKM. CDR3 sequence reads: CASKVGVGEKLFF. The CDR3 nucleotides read TGTGCCAGCAAGGTGGGGGTTGGTGAAAAACTGTTTTTT.

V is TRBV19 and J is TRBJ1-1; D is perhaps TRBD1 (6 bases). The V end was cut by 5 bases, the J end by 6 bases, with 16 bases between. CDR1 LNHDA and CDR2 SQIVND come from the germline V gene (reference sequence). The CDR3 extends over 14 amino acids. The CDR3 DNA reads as TGTGCCAGTAGTCCCAGGGGCGAATTCGCTGAAGCTTTCTTT. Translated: CASSPRGEFAEAFF.

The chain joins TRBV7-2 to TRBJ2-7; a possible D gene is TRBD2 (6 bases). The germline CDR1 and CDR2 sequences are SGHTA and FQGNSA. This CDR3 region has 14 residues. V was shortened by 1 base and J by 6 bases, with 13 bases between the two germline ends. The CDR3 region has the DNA TGTGCCAGCAGCTTAGGGGGGACTGTTGGCGAGCAGTACTTC. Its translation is CASSLGGTVGEQYF.

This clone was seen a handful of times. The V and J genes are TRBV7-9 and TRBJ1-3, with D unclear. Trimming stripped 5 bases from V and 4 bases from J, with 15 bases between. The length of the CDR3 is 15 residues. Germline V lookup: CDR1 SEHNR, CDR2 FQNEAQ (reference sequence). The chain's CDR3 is CASSRPTTMGNTIYF. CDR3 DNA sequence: TGTGCCAGCAGCCGTCCTACTACCATGGGAAACACCATATATTTT.